The rows below give T cell receptor beta chains drawn from one sample of a study of T cell responses to AZD1222 COVID-19 vaccine. Method: immunoSEQ multiplex PCR; TCRdb's copy keeps in-frame clones and lacks some. Counted here are tens of thousands of clones, about 92% occurring once; the ten biggest clones make up under 5%. Material: peripheral blood, obtained 28 days after the second AZD1222 dose. The source of these receptors is an adult who received the AZD1222 COVID-19 vaccine. Both conserved end residues are part of each CDR3. A D gene is named only where the DNA matches it firmly. The size of a clone is reported for some rows only, either as once, few or many, or as a class for expanded clones.

d_call,j_call,v_call,clone_size,cdr3_aa,cdr3_nt
NA,TRBJ1-2,TRBV7-2,NA,CASSGGSGSGWGYTF,TGTGCCAGCAGTGGTGGATCGGGGTCGGGTTGGGGCTACACCTTC
NA,TRBJ2-5,TRBV12-3/TRBV12-4,NA,CASSQPYQETQYF,TGTGCCAGCAGTCAGCCCTACCAAGAGACCCAGTACTTC
TRBD1,TRBJ1-5,TRBV7-2,NA,CASSFSQGAGGNQPQHF,TGTGCCAGCAGCTTCTCACAGGGGGCCGGGGGCAATCAGCCCCAGCATTTT
NA,TRBJ2-6,TRBV5-1,NA,CASSLTGPRNFSSGANVLTF,TGCGCCAGCAGCTTAACAGGGCCCCGAAACTTCAGCTCTGGGGCCAACGTCCTGACTTTC
NA,TRBJ2-3,TRBV12-1,NA,CASSFAGLGEHTQYF,TGTGCCAGCAGCTTTGCCGGACTAGGGGAGCATACGCAGTATTTT
NA,TRBJ2-3,TRBV11-2,NA,CASSLQDTQYF,TGTGCCAGCAGCTTACAAGATACGCAGTATTTT
TRBD1,TRBJ1-4,TRBV28,NA,CASRRTQGRVEKLFF,TGTGCCAGCAGACGCACACAGGGGAGGGTGGAAAAACTGTTTTTT
TRBD2,TRBJ2-7,TRBV11-2,NA,CASSPAVSGGEQYF,TGTGCCAGCAGCCCCGCGGTTAGCGGGGGCGAGCAGTACTTC
TRBD2,TRBJ2-3,TRBV7-2,once,CASSETSGRAADTQYF,TGTGCCAGCAGCGAAACTAGCGGGAGGGCAGCAGATACGCAGTATTTT
TRBD1,TRBJ1-1,TRBV11-2,NA,CASRDLRGAGEAFF,TGTGCCAGCAGGGATCTCAGGGGGGCAGGGGAAGCTTTCTTT
NA,TRBJ2-7,TRBV11-3,once,CASSPRGSYEQYF,TGTGCCAGCAGCCCCCGGGGCAGCTACGAGCAGTACTTC
NA,TRBJ1-4,TRBV5-5,once,CASSWGAGEANEKLFF,TGTGCCAGCAGCTGGGGTGCCGGGGAGGCTAATGAAAAACTGTTTTTT
NA,TRBJ1-1,TRBV6-5,once,CASRRGTRDTEAFF,TGTGCCAGCAGGCGCGGGACACGGGACACTGAAGCTTTCTTT
NA,TRBJ2-2,TRBV7-9,NA,CASSFYGSRAGELFF,TGTGCCAGCAGCTTTTATGGGTCGAGGGCCGGGGAGCTGTTTTTT
NA,TRBJ1-5,TRBV10-2,NA,CASSESGSNQPQHF,TGCGCCAGCAGTGAGTCAGGGAGCAATCAGCCCCAGCATTTT
TRBD2,TRBJ2-1,TRBV5-1,NA,CASSPGLAGVNEQFF,TGCGCCAGCAGCCCGGGACTAGCGGGAGTTAATGAGCAGTTCTTC
NA,TRBJ2-7,TRBV5-1,NA,CASSPETSPIYEQYF,TGCGCCAGCAGCCCGGAGACGAGTCCTATATACGAGCAGTACTTC
TRBD2,TRBJ2-1,TRBV2,NA,CASMKLSGSFSLNEQFF,TGTGCCAGCATGAAATTGAGCGGGAGCTTTTCTCTCAATGAGCAGTTCTTC
NA,TRBJ1-5,TRBV30,NA,CAWSVTETQPQHF,TGTGCCTGGAGTGTCACAGAGACACAGCCCCAGCATTTT
TRBD1,TRBJ1-6,TRBV19,NA,CASSMGAGQGYSPLHF,TGTGCCAGTAGTATGGGCGCGGGACAGGGGTATTCACCCCTCCACTTT
NA,TRBJ1-1,TRBV6-5,NA,CASSYDFLGGDTEAFF,TGTGCCAGCAGTTACGATTTCCTTGGGGGCGACACTGAAGCTTTCTTT
NA,TRBJ2-5,TRBV5-4,once,CASSFHQETQYF,TGTGCCAGCAGCTTCCACCAAGAGACCCAGTACTTC
TRBD2,TRBJ2-1,TRBV6-5,NA,CASGRGRALYNEQFF,TGTGCCAGCGGGCGCGGGAGGGCCCTCTACAATGAGCAGTTCTTC
NA,TRBJ1-6,TRBV11-1,NA,CASSSGRLNSPLHF,TGTGCCAGCAGCTCAGGACGGCTGAATTCACCCCTCCACTTT
NA,TRBJ1-3,TRBV6-2/TRBV6-3,NA,CASSPGTEGNTIYF,TGTGCCAGCAGTCCCGGGACGGAGGGAAACACCATATATTTT
NA,TRBJ1-5,TRBV6-2/TRBV6-3,NA,CASSLRQKYSNQPQHF,TGTGCCAGCAGTTTGAGACAGAAGTATAGCAATCAGCCCCAGCATTTT
NA,TRBJ2-1,TRBV5-8,NA,CASSIGTRKGVF,TGTGCCAGCAGCATAGGGACGCGCAAGGGGGTCTTC
TRBD2,TRBJ2-1,TRBV9,NA,CASSVAGGLYNEQFF,TGTGCCAGCAGCGTAGCGGGAGGGTTGTACAATGAGCAGTTCTTC
NA,TRBJ2-7,TRBV30,NA,CAWKVPGDSYEQYF,TGTGCCTGGAAGGTCCCGGGGGACAGCTACGAGCAGTACTTC
TRBD2,TRBJ2-3,TRBV5-1,NA,CASSGEAGGYGTQYF,TGCGCCAGCAGCGGCGAGGCGGGAGGGTACGGGACGCAGTATTTT
NA,TRBJ1-4,TRBV4-1,once,CASRPWGSNEKLFF,TGCGCCAGCAGACCCTGGGGGTCTAATGAAAAACTGTTTTTT
NA,TRBJ2-1,TRBV14,NA,CASSHELGQFF,TGTGCCAGCAGTCATGAGTTAGGGCAGTTCTTC
TRBD1,TRBJ1-5,TRBV18,NA,CASFSGTGSYNQPQHF,TGTGCCAGCTTCTCCGGGACAGGTAGTTACAATCAGCCCCAGCATTTT
NA,TRBJ1-2,TRBV25-1,NA,CASSLLSAGYGYTF,TGTGCCAGCAGTCTCCTCAGTGCTGGCTATGGCTACACCTTC
NA,TRBJ2-3,TRBV2,NA,CASSSRGRSTDTQYF,TGTGCCAGCAGTTCCCGGGGACGGAGCACAGATACGCAGTATTTT
NA,TRBJ1-5,TRBV25-1,NA,CASSGGQAQPQHF,TGTGCCAGCAGTGGGGGGCAGGCCCAGCCCCAGCATTTT
NA,TRBJ1-1,TRBV6-2/TRBV6-3,NA,CASSTRHGAHITEAFF,TGTGCCAGCAGTACCCGTCATGGGGCGCATATAACTGAAGCTTTCTTT
TRBD1,TRBJ2-2,TRBV10-3,NA,CAIKGQGDTGELFF,TGTGCCATCAAGGGACAGGGGGACACCGGGGAGCTGTTTTTT
NA,TRBJ1-5,TRBV7-8,NA,CASSPGRGLKSQHF,TGTGCCAGCAGCCCCGGTAGAGGGTTGAAGTCCCAGCATTTT
NA,TRBJ1-1,TRBV28,NA,CASSVWGGMNTEAFF,TGTGCCAGCAGTGTCTGGGGGGGAATGAACACTGAAGCTTTCTTT
NA,TRBJ2-1,TRBV7-8,once,CASSLAPGVGNEQFF,TGTGCCAGCAGCTTAGCACCGGGGGTAGGCAATGAGCAGTTCTTC
NA,TRBJ1-2,TRBV30,NA,CAWSVLGRLDGYTF,TGTGCCTGGAGTGTGTTGGGGCGGCTCGACGGCTACACCTTC
TRBD2,TRBJ2-2,TRBV3-1/TRBV3-2,NA,CASSQEGGSSAGELFF,TGTGCCAGCAGCCAAGAAGGCGGGAGTAGCGCCGGGGAGCTGTTTTTT
TRBD1,TRBJ1-4,TRBV5-1,NA,CASSYGQGANEKLFF,TGCGCCAGCAGCTACGGACAGGGAGCGAATGAAAAACTGTTTTTT
TRBD1,TRBJ1-4,TRBV19,NA,CASSQNGQGIEKLFF,TGTGCCAGTAGCCAAAACGGACAGGGAATAGAAAAACTGTTTTTT
TRBD2,TRBJ2-3,TRBV5-4,NA,CASSLGLADLTDTQYF,TGTGCCAGCAGTTTGGGACTAGCGGACCTCACAGATACGCAGTATTTT
NA,TRBJ2-1,TRBV20-1,NA,CSASAGDEQFF,TGCAGTGCTTCTGCAGGCGATGAGCAGTTCTTC
TRBD1,TRBJ1-3,TRBV30,few,CAWSVFSRGYSGNTIYF,TGTGCCTGGAGTGTCTTCAGCAGGGGGTACTCTGGAAACACCATATATTTT
NA,TRBJ2-3,TRBV18,once,CASSPTRLAESTDTQYF,TGTGCCAGCTCACCTACTAGGCTAGCAGAGAGCACAGATACGCAGTATTTT
TRBD1,TRBJ2-7,TRBV19,few,CASSHPGQAYYEQYF,TGTGCCAGTAGTCACCCAGGACAGGCATACTACGAGCAGTACTTC
NA,TRBJ2-2,TRBV5-8,once,CASSLEGTTIRELFF,TGTGCCAGCAGCTTGGAGGGGACGACCATCAGGGAGCTGTTTTTT
NA,TRBJ1-3,TRBV7-2,NA,CASSSDPVSSGNTIYF,TGTGCCAGCAGCTCCGATCCAGTGAGCTCTGGAAACACCATATATTTT
NA,TRBJ1-6,TRBV7-8,NA,CASSLGRGSPLHF,TGTGCCAGCAGCTTAGGTCGGGGTTCACCCCTCCACTTT